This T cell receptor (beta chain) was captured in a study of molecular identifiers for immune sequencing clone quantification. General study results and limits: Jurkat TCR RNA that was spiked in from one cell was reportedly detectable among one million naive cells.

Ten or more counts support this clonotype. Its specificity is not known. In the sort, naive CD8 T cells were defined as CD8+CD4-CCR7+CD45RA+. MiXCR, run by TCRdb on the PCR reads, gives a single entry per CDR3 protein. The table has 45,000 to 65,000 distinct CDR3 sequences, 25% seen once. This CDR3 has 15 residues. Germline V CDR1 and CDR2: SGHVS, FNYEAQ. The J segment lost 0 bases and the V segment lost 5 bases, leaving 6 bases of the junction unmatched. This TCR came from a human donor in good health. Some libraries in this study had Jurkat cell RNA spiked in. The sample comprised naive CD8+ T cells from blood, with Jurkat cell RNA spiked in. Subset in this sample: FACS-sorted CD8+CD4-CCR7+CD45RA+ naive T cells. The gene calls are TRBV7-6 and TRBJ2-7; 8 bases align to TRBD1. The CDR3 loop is CASSPGTGHSYEQYF. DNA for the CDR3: TGTGCCAGCAGCCCGGGGACAGGACACTCCTACGAGCAGTACTTC.